The present entry profiles one T cell receptor beta chain with its context. Its antigen remains unknown. Conventional CD4 T cells were sorted as CD4+CD127+ cells. The CDR3 extends over 19 amino acids. Trimming pared 7 bases from V and 0 bases from J, leaving 25 bases between. The V gene's germline CDR1 is SNHLY and CDR2 FYNNEI. The repertoire was sequenced with immunoSEQ multiplex PCR; TCRdb's copy has only in-frame clones and lacks some. The data hold 1,500 to 2,000 clones, with just over 85% observed a single time. The entry originates in a study of B cell selection in AIRE deficiency. General study findings and limits: Shared Treg sequences had shorter CDR3s, biased toward rearrangements with few non-templated insertions. In TCRBV usage, CDR3 length and diversity, patient Tconv and Treg cells matched healthy donors. Patient Tconv cells held 25% to 35% of Treg sequences shared by healthy donors.

The sequencing sample was made of CD4+CD127+ conventional T cells sorted from PBMCs. The sequence derives from a human donor in good health. This chain uses TRBV2 with TRBJ2-1; possibly TRBD2 for D (7 bases). In DNA form, the CDR3 reads TGTGCCAGCACTAAAGGGGGGGGACCTAGAACAATCTCCTACAATGAGCAGTTCTTC. Amino acid sequence: CASTKGGGPRTISYNEQFF.